This T cell receptor (beta chain) was observed in a study of blood T cell repertoires in COVID-19. Study in general: Material from acute and convalescent COVID-19 was sourced from the United States, Italy and Spain. Nucleic acid was either cDNA or gDNA, and it came from T cells, B-cell-depleted T cells, or PBMCs.

Looked up from germline, CDR1 is MNHNY and CDR2 is SVGAGI (reference sequence). Trimming removed 2 bases from V and 4 bases from J, with 12 bases in between. The CDR3 covers 15 residues. Under the authors' procedure: It was from reference gene primer amplification that nucleated cell counts were estimated. The assay was immunoSEQ multiplex PCR, and TCRdb's table has in-frame clones only and misses some. V, J and clone size reflect that table, while D and trimming were determined from the DNA. The data hold around 220,000 clones, with 86% observed a single time. The source of this sequence is a man aged 45-60 years with acute or convalescent COVID-19. Specimen: peripheral blood. This sequence joins TRBV6-6 and TRBJ1-3; TRBD1 might be the D (6 bases). In DNA form, the CDR3 reads TGTGCCAGCAGTTACCGGAAAGGACAGGGAAACACCATATATTTT. Its protein is CASSYRKGQGNTIYF.